Following are 29 T cell receptor beta chains from one sample sequenced in a study of tumor-infiltrating lymphocytes in primary liver carcinoma. From around 18-30 mg of unsorted bulk tissue, DNA and RNA were co-extracted together. TCR beta cDNA was reverse-transcribed from 500 ng of total RNA. The reaction used a constant-region primer and ProtoScript II reverse transcriptase. Employing slightly modified ARM-PCR, three nested multiplex PCR rounds were run, and these gave rise to the TCR beta libraries. The first two PCR rounds used TRBV1-TRBV30 primers with a Cbeta primer, around 10 cycles each. TCRdb recomputed calls from the multiplex PCR reads with MiXCR, one row per CDR3 protein. The sample consists of tens of thousands of distinct CDR3 sequences, 70% to 85% of them appearing once. Sequencing used liver tumor tissue from sampling region 2. Subset: tumor region T2, inferior pole. These receptors all come from a man aged 35 to 55 with primary liver carcinoma and hepatitis B virus infection.

This clonotype was recorded once. The junction and the germline gene differ at one end; a read error may be behind it. The chain combines TRBV28 with TRBJ2-7; a weak D match, TRBD2 (5 bases). Germline V gene lookup returns CDR1 MDHEN and CDR2 SYDVKM. The CDR3 runs to 13 residues. The CDR3 reads CASSFDYIYEQYF. CDR3 sequence (DNA): TGTGCCAGCAGTTTCGACTACATCTACGAACAGTACTTC.

The V call is TRBV6-5, the J call TRBJ2-5; the match to TRBD2 covers 11 bases. Germline V gene sequence: CDR1 MNHEY, CDR2 SVGAGI. There are 15 residues in the CDR3. Trimming removed 6 bases from V and 1 base from J; junction bases left unmatched: 4. CDR3 in amino acids: CASRLTSGVQETQYF. CDR3 DNA sequence: TGTGCCAGCAGGCTGACTAGCGGGGTCCAAGAGACCCAGTACTTC.

Note on this clonotype: A read error may produce the germline difference seen at one junction end. The chain recombines TRBV5-1 with TRBJ2-3; weak D call: TRBD1 (6 bases). Per the germline V gene, CDR1 is SGHRS and CDR2 is YFSETQ. The CDR3 is made up of 13 amino acids. In nucleotides, the CDR3 is TGTGTCAGTCAGCAGGGGCCTGGAGATACGCAATATTTT. It encodes CVSQQGPGDTQYF.

With respect to this clonotype: One junction end does not reproduce the germline sequence, and a read error may be involved. The gene calls are TRBV12-3 or TRBV12-4 and TRBJ1-6; D unclear. There are 15 residues in the CDR3. CDR3 amino acids: CASSSKTRRNSPLHF. The CDR3 bases are TGTGCCAGCAGTTCCAAGACAAGGCGTAATTCACCCCTCCATTTT.

Details on this clonotype: This is likely a read error, given that the CDR3 carries no conserved phenylalanine or tryptophan at its end. The chain is built from TRBV11-2 and TRBJ2-2; D might be TRBD1 or TRBD2, each matching 5 bases. V lost 1 base to trimming and J lost 5 bases, with 14 bases between them. Germline V gives CDR1 SGHAT, CDR2 FQNNGV. CDR3 length: 16 residues. DNA for the CDR3: TGTGCCAGCAGCTTAGTGGGGCTAGCTGGAACCGGGGAGCTGTTTTAT. Translated, it gives CASSLVGLAGTGELFY.

The chain couples TRBV28 to TRBJ2-7; D remains unclear. CDR3 length: 13 residues. Germline CDR1 is MDHEN and CDR2 is SYDVKM. CDR3 DNA: TGTGCCAGCGGTTTAAGGGATTCCTACGAGCAGTACGTC. Translated, it gives CASGLRDSYEQYV.

Ten or more counts support this clonotype. V usage is TRBV24-1 and J usage is TRBJ2-1; no clear D. Germline CDR1 and CDR2: KGHDR and SFDVKD. The CDR3 is 14 amino acids. Trimming removed 4 bases at V and 10 bases at J, with 16 bases between. DNA of the CDR3: TGTGCCACCAGTGACTTAGTTGGGATCGGGGAGCAGTTCTTC. Translating gives CATSDLVGIGEQFF.

The V call is TRBV2, the J call TRBJ2-3, with 9 bases identical to TRBD1. This CDR3 has 15 residues. The ends lost 7 bases at V and 3 bases at J; junction bases unmatched: 8. Germline V gives CDR1 SNHLY, CDR2 FYNNEI. The CDR3 here is CASTLDRGITDTQYF. The CDR3 coding sequence is TGTGCCAGCACCTTGGACAGGGGCATAACAGATACGCAGTATTTT.

Concerning this clonotype: A junction end diverges from the germline sequence, so it may reflect a read error. V and J are TRBV11-2 and TRBJ2-7; 15 bases are shared with TRBD2. The V gene's germline CDR1 is SGHAT and CDR2 FQNNGV. The CDR3 loop spans 18 amino acids. This CDR3 is CASRLSVGLAGGGYEKYF. The CDR3 nucleotides read TGTGCCAGCCGCTTATCCGTTGGACTAGCGGGAGGGGGATATGAGAAGTACTTC.

In this sample, this clonotype turned up many times. The rearrangement uses TRBV29-1 and TRBJ2-1; D is unresolved. V lost 5 bases and J 6 bases, leaving 14 bases between the germline ends. The CDR3 totals 13 residues. Germline V gene sequence: CDR1 SQVTM, CDR2 ANQGSEA. The CDR3 nucleotides read TGCAGCGTTCCACTGCCCCTGAGCAATGAGCAGTTCTTC. It encodes CSVPLPLSNEQFF.

With respect to this clonotype: One end of the junction varies from germline; a read error may be responsible. The chain recombines TRBV4-1 with TRBJ1-2; 8 bases match TRBD1. The length of the CDR3 is 17 residues. The germline CDR1 and CDR2 sequences are MGHRA and YSYEKL. The CDR3 spells CASSQDYVRDRSLGYTF. CDR3 coding DNA: TGCGCCAGTAGCCAAGATTATGTTCGGGACAGGTCCCTTGGCTACACCTTC.

As for this clonotype: Germline and junction disagree at one end, which may indicate a read error. The chain carries TRBV4-1 and TRBJ2-7; the D gene is possibly TRBD2 (6 bases). This CDR3 has 13 amino acids. Germline lookup yields CDR1 MGHRA and CDR2 YSYEKL. The CDR3 coding sequence is TGCGCCAGCGGCCAAGATGTAGCGGAGGAGCAGTATTTC. The encoded protein is CASGQDVAEEQYF.

Regarding this clonotype: Its ends do not fully match the called genes, so a read error is possible. The chain joins TRBV11-2 to TRBJ2-1; D is possibly TRBD2 (5 bases). Germline V lookup: CDR1 SGHAT, CDR2 FQNNGV. The CDR3 extends over 14 amino acids. CDR3 sequence: CVSSLTSGYNEQFF. CDR3 bases: TGTGTCAGCAGTTTAACTAGTGGATACAATGAGCAGTTCTTC.

Of note for this clonotype: At one end the junction does not follow the germline gene, possibly because of a read error. The chain employs TRBV11-2 and TRBJ2-3, with D perhaps TRBD2 (5 bases). The germline V gene encodes CDR1 SGHAT and CDR2 FQNNGV. The CDR3 spans 15 residues. The DNA for the CDR3 is TGTGCCAGCAGCTTACAGGAGGTTAGCACAAATACGCAGTATTTT. This translates into CASSLQEVSTNTQYF.

This clonotype came up once. Compared with germline, one end of the junction differs, possibly owing to a read error. The V gene is TRBV18, the J gene TRBJ2-4; D gene uncertain. From germline, CDR1 is KGHSH and CDR2 LQKENI. The CDR3 spans 13 residues. The CDR3 nucleotides are TGTGCCAGCTCACCACTAGTCAAAAACATTCAATACTTC. It specifies CASSPLVKNIQYF. The full variable domain, completed using reference TRBV18 and TRBJ2-4, is NAGVMQNPRHLVRRRGQEARLRCSPMKGHSHVYWYRQLPEEGLKFMVYLQKENIIDESGMPKERFSAEFPKEGPSILRIQQVVRGDSAAYFCASSPLVKNIQYFGAGTRLSVL.

Note on this clonotype: At one of its ends the junction is not consistent with the germline gene, which may arise from a read error. The gene calls are TRBV6-6 and TRBJ1-1; a possible D gene is TRBD1 (5 bases). CDR3 length: 14 amino acids. Germline CDR1 reads MNHNY; CDR2 reads SVGAGI (reference sequence). CDR3 nucleotides: TGTGCCAACAGTACCGATGGGGCGAACACTGAAGCTGTCTTT. It is translated as CANSTDGANTEAVF.

About this clonotype: The conserved phenylalanine or tryptophan normally closing the CDR3 is absent here, so this likely arose from a read error. V gene TRBV11-2 combines with J gene TRBJ2-1; D uncertain. Germline loops: CDR1 SGHAT, CDR2 FQNNGV. The CDR3 covers 14 residues. The chain's CDR3 is CASSSAAGCNEQFL. CDR3 DNA: TGTGCCAGTAGCTCCGCTGCAGGCTGTAATGAGCAGTTCTTA.

This chain uses TRBV12-3 or TRBV12-4 with TRBJ1-5; D remains unclear. V lost 10 bases and J lost 4, with 11 bases in between. The CDR3 covers 12 residues. In DNA, the CDR3 is TGTGCCAATAGTTTTGGGAATCAGCCCCAGCATTTT. Protein sequence: CANSFGNQPQHF.

On this clonotype itself: Mismatch with germline at one junction end may stem from a read error. The chain couples TRBV13 to TRBJ1-2, with 8 bases fitting TRBD1. The CDR3 sequence is 11 residues long. In germline, CDR1 is PRHDT, CDR2 FYEKMQ (reference sequence). The CDR3: CATSLGQGSTF. The CDR3 DNA reads as TGTGCCACCAGCTTAGGACAGGGCTCCACCTTT.

As for this clonotype: Germline and junction disagree at one end, which may indicate a read error. This sequence joins TRBV11-2 and TRBJ1-6; the D gene is possibly TRBD1 (5 bases). Germline V gene lookup returns CDR1 SGHAT and CDR2 FQNNGV. The CDR3 has 16 amino acids. CDR3 sequence: CVSSLGVSGDGSPLLF. The CDR3 nucleotides are TGTGTCAGCAGCTTAGGGGTCTCTGGAGATGGTTCACCCCTCCTCTTT.

Comments on this clonotype: This is likely a read error, given that the CDR3 carries no conserved phenylalanine or tryptophan at its end. The J gene is TRBJ2-3, the V gene TRBV11-2; D not certain. Germline CDR1 and CDR2: SGHAT and FQNNGV. V dropped 9 bases and J dropped 6 bases, with 16 bases sitting between them. This CDR3 comprises 13 residues. CDR3 sequence reads: CARRKHGSDTQYL. CDR3 DNA: TGTGCCAGGAGAAAACACGGGTCGGATACGCAGTATTTA.

A note on this clonotype: This may arise from a read error, as a much more abundant clone is one base away. The chain combines TRBV5-1 with TRBJ1-6; TRBD1 is a possible D gene (6 bases). Germline values: CDR1 SGHRS, CDR2 YFSETQ. V lost 0 bases and J 4 bases, leaving 8 bases between the germline ends. The CDR3 runs 15 residues. The CDR3: CASSLGQAYNSPLHF. CDR3 nucleotide sequence: TGCGCCAGCAGCTTGGGACAGGCATATAATTCACCCCTCCACTTT.

The chain is built from TRBV18 and TRBJ2-4, with D uncertain. Germline V gene sequence: CDR1 KGHSH, CDR2 LQKENI. This CDR3 spans 14 amino acids. The germline V and J ends were trimmed by 2 bases and 8 bases, with 13 bases remaining between them. The CDR3 region is CASSPCRSVDIQYF. CDR3 DNA: TGTGCCAGCTCACCATGTAGGTCCGTGGACATTCAGTACTTC.

V and J are TRBV6-1 and TRBJ2-3, with D possibly being TRBD1 (6 bases). V lost 10 bases, J lost 2 bases, and 10 bases lay in between. CDR1 MNHNS and CDR2 SASEGT come from the germline V gene. The CDR3 length is 12 residues. CDR3 amino acids: CANRVATDTQYF. The DNA of the CDR3 is TGTGCCAACAGGGTTGCCACAGATACGCAGTATTTT.

This chain uses TRBV6-6 with TRBJ2-7, with D possibly TRBD2 on 5 matching bases. Germline V gene lookup returns CDR1 MNHNY and CDR2 SVGAGI (reference sequence). This CDR3 is 16 amino acids long. Trimming pared 2 bases from V and 5 bases from J, leaving 19 bases between. The DNA of the CDR3 is TGTGCCAGCAGTTACAACACGCCTAGCTTGAGCAACGAGCAGTACTTC. Residues: CASSYNTPSLSNEQYF.

Remarks on this clonotype: Given the absence of the conserved phenylalanine or tryptophan at the CDR3 end, a read error is likely. The DNA is omitted, as the CDR3 cannot be located on it reliably, and the CDR3 follows TCRdb's listing. The J gene is TRBJ2-7, the V gene TRBV29-1; TRBD1, the D gene given by the table, was not confirmed from the DNA. Germline CDR1 and CDR2: SQVTM and ANQGSEA. A total of 13 residues make up the CDR3, ends included. The chain's CDR3 is CSVNRGGRNELYL.

The V gene is TRBV6-5, the J gene TRBJ2-6; 8 nucleotides align to TRBD1. Germline V gene lookup returns CDR1 MNHEY and CDR2 SVGAGI. The CDR3 sequence is 18 residues long. V lost 5 bases to trimming and J lost 15 bases; unmatched junction nucleotides: 24. CDR3 in amino acids: CASSLWTGMKVGAKALTF. CDR3 nucleotides: TGTGCCAGCAGTCTTTGGACAGGGATGAAAGTTGGGGCCAAAGCCCTGACTTTC.

Notes on this clonotype: This may stem from a read error, because a much larger clone lies one nucleotide away. Since the CDR3 does not end with the conserved phenylalanine or tryptophan, this likely comes from a read error. V is TRBV10-3 and J is TRBJ2-5; a possible D gene is TRBD2 (5 bases). CDR1 ENHRY and CDR2 SYGVKD come from the germline V gene. This CDR3 region has 11 residues. The V end lost 11 bases, the J end lost 1 base, and 8 bases lay between the germline ends. As DNA, the CDR3 is TGTGCCTCCCGGGGCCAAGAGACCCAGTACATC. Its translation: CASRGQETQYI.

The CDR3 DNA reads TGTGTTAACAGTCAATTAGCGGGTTTAACCACAGATACGCAGTATTTT. Its protein product is CVNSQLAGLTTDTQYF. The chain employs TRBV6-1 and TRBJ2-3, with 7 bases lining up with TRBD2. The CDR3 extends over 16 amino acids. Germline assignment: CDR1 MNHNS and CDR2 SASEGT.